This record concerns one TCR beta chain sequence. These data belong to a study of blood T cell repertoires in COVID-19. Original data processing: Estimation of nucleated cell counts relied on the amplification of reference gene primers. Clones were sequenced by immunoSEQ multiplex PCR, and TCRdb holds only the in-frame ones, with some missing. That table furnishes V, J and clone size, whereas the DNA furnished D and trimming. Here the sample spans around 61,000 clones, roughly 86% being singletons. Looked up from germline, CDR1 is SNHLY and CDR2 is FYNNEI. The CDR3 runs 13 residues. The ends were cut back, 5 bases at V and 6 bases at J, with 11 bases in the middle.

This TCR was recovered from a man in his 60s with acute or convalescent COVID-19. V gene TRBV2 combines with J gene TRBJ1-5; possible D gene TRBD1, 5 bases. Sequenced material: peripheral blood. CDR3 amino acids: CASSSGLGQPQHF. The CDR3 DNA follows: TGTGCCAGCAGTTCAGGGTTGGGTCAGCCCCAGCATTTT.